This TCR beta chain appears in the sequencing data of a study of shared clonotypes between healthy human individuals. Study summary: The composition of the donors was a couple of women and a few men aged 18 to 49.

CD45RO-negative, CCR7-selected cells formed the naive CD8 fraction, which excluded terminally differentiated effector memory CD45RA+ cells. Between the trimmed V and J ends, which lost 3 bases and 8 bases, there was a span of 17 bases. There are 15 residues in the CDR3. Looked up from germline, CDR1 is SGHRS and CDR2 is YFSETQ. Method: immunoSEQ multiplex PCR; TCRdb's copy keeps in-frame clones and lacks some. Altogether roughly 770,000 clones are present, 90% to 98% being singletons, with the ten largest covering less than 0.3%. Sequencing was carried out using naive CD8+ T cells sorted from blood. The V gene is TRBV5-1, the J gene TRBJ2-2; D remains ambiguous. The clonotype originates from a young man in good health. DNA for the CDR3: TGCGCCAGCAGCTGGTGGGCCCCGGTGGATGGGGAGCTGTTTTTT. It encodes CASSWWAPVDGELFF.